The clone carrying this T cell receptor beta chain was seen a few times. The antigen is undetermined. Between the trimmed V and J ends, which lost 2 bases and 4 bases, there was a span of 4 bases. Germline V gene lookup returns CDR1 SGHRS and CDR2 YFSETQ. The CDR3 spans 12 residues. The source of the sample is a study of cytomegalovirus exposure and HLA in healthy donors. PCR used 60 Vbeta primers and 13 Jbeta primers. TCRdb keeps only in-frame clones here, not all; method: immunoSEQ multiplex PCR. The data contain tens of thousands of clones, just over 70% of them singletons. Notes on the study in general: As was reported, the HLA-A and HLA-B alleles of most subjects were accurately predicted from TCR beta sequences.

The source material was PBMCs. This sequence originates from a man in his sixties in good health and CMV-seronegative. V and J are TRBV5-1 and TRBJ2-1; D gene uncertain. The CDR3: CASSFTYNEQFF. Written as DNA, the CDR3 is TGCGCCAGCAGCTTCACATACAATGAGCAGTTCTTC.